The rows below give T cell receptor beta chains drawn from one sample of a study of shared clonotypes between healthy human individuals. Sequencing was performed with immunoSEQ multiplex PCR; in TCRdb, only in-frame clones are kept and a portion is missing. This sample has about 2,100,000 clones, with 85% to 95% found just once. Sequencing input: naive CD8+ T cells from PBMCs. These receptors all come from a man younger than 35 in good health. Some clones in this sample may be carry-over from other donors' samples. CDR3s include the opening cysteine and the closing phenylalanine or tryptophan. Each record gives: V gene, J gene, CDR3 protein.

v_call: TRBV27; j_call: TRBJ2-7; cdr3_aa: CASSFSGTGVSYEQYF
v_call: TRBV29-1; j_call: TRBJ2-7; cdr3_aa: CSVEGTGNSYEQYF
v_call: TRBV19; j_call: TRBJ1-2; cdr3_aa: CASRRQNYGYTF
v_call: TRBV29-1; j_call: TRBJ1-1; cdr3_aa: CSVEGGQGAQYDLTEAFF
v_call: TRBV4-3; j_call: TRBJ1-1; cdr3_aa: CASSQDGVRVVEAFF
v_call: TRBV2; j_call: TRBJ2-7; cdr3_aa: CASSEFDSYEQYF
v_call: TRBV2; j_call: TRBJ2-3; cdr3_aa: CASTGSQRVRDTQYF
v_call: TRBV30; j_call: TRBJ2-7; cdr3_aa: CAWSVRGLSYEQYF
v_call: TRBV19; j_call: TRBJ2-7; cdr3_aa: CASRRAGTYEQYF
v_call: TRBV5-3; j_call: TRBJ1-2; cdr3_aa: CARSLFVVAGHGYTF
v_call: TRBV7-9; j_call: TRBJ2-1; cdr3_aa: CATPGGGYNEQFF
v_call: TRBV10-2; j_call: TRBJ2-1; cdr3_aa: CASSETRTGGLNEQFF
v_call: TRBV11-2; j_call: TRBJ2-3; cdr3_aa: CASSQTSGRVADTQYF
v_call: TRBV7-3; j_call: TRBJ2-1; cdr3_aa: CASSSGVAGGDEQFF
v_call: TRBV28; j_call: TRBJ1-2; cdr3_aa: CASSPDTGYALYGYTF
v_call: TRBV6-4; j_call: TRBJ2-1; cdr3_aa: CASRPSAGLYNEQFF
v_call: TRBV7-9; j_call: TRBJ2-5; cdr3_aa: CASSPTRTDGETQYF
v_call: TRBV28; j_call: TRBJ2-7; cdr3_aa: CASSPTEPYEQYF
v_call: TRBV19; j_call: TRBJ1-1; cdr3_aa: CASSTAPNTEAFF
v_call: TRBV28; j_call: TRBJ2-7; cdr3_aa: CASSLGSYEQYF
v_call: TRBV15; j_call: TRBJ2-7; cdr3_aa: CATSPSGSSYEQYF
v_call: TRBV27; j_call: TRBJ2-3; cdr3_aa: CASSLALGADTQYF
v_call: TRBV5-8; j_call: TRBJ1-3; cdr3_aa: CASSLSERNTIYF
v_call: TRBV6-1; j_call: TRBJ2-7; cdr3_aa: CASSEQAGGRGWVYEQYF
v_call: TRBV7-9; j_call: TRBJ1-5; cdr3_aa: CASSLGGAGIQPQHF
v_call: TRBV9; j_call: TRBJ2-2; cdr3_aa: CASSHSGRPGTGELFF
v_call: TRBV10-3; j_call: TRBJ2-5; cdr3_aa: CAISVGGRQGHGAQYF
v_call: TRBV11-2; j_call: TRBJ2-1; cdr3_aa: CASSLGPGEIYNEQFF
v_call: TRBV7-9; j_call: TRBJ2-7; cdr3_aa: CASSLGAGGPVYEQYF
v_call: TRBV5-8; j_call: TRBJ1-5; cdr3_aa: CASTLQGFYSNQPQHF
v_call: TRBV28; j_call: TRBJ1-4; cdr3_aa: CASSRTGIREKLFF
v_call: TRBV7-2; j_call: TRBJ1-2; cdr3_aa: CASSPQGTGIQHTF
v_call: TRBV29-1; j_call: TRBJ1-1; cdr3_aa: CSSRGAAGAFF
v_call: TRBV15; j_call: TRBJ2-5; cdr3_aa: CATSRDRNRETQYF
v_call: TRBV11-2; j_call: TRBJ1-5; cdr3_aa: CASSLWGIHQPQHF
v_call: TRBV5-8; j_call: TRBJ1-5; cdr3_aa: CASSRRGREQPQHF
v_call: TRBV7-9; j_call: TRBJ2-2; cdr3_aa: CASSGNPLAGDTGELFF